Listed here are 29 T cell receptor beta chains from one sample, sequenced in a study of T cell repertoires in cytomegalovirus infection. One entry per CDR3 protein, called by TCRdb with MiXCR from the reads. The repertoire holds fewer than 850,000 distinct CDR3 sequences, with 25% to 35% as singletons. The antigens of these receptors remain unknown. The sample here was cultured CD8+ T cells from PBMCs, taken from culture after CMV antigen stimulation. These receptors were taken from a human donor in good health (CMV status not recorded). Some clones in this sample may be carry-over from other donors' samples.

J is TRBJ2-7 and V is TRBV27; 7 bases align to TRBD1. The V gene end was trimmed by 0 bases and the J gene end by 0 bases; junction bases not matched to a gene: 2. The CDR3 spans 15 residues. CDR1 and CDR2 (germline): MNHEY, SMNVEV (reference sequence). In nucleotides, the CDR3 is TGTGCCAGCAGTTTATCCTGGGACAGCTCCTACGAGCAGTACTTC. Its protein is CASSLSWDSSYEQYF.

This clonotype was detected a few times. This sequence joins TRBV12-3 or TRBV12-4 and TRBJ1-6, with a weak D call TRBD1 (5 bases). There are 17 residues in the CDR3. V was pared by 3 bases and J by 10 bases, with 22 bases between. The CDR3 DNA reads as TGTGCCAGCAGTTTGGGGGTAAGGTCCTCCACGGGGTCACCCCTCCACTTT. Residues: CASSLGVRSSTGSPLHF.

There are many counts of this clonotype. The V call is TRBV12-3 or TRBV12-4, the J call TRBJ2-7; the D is unclear. This CDR3 contains 13 residues. Trimming pared 8 bases from V and 1 base from J, leaving 12 bases between. CDR3 region: CASAPPGSYEQYV. The DNA of the CDR3 is TGTGCCAGCGCTCCCCCGGGTTCCTACGAGCAGTACGTC.

This clonotype was seen a handful of times. The chain recombines TRBV6-5 with TRBJ1-2; TRBD1 agrees at 10 bases. Per germline, CDR1 MNHEY and CDR2 SVGAGI. Trimming took 2 bases from V and 4 from J; bases not matched to a gene: 7. The CDR3 runs 16 residues. The chain's CDR3 is CASSYPRTGGSYGYTF. The CDR3 DNA is TGTGCCAGCAGTTACCCCAGGACAGGGGGAAGCTATGGCTACACCTTC.

A few counts support this clonotype. V gene TRBV7-2 combines with J gene TRBJ1-1; 7 nucleotides align to TRBD1. The CDR3 totals 18 residues. V lost 5 bases and J lost 1; bases outside the gene matches: 16. CDR1 is SGHTA and CDR2 is FQGNSA in the germline V gene. The CDR3: CASSPQGTSAFGNTEAFF. CDR3 DNA sequence: TGTGCCAGCAGCCCACAGGGGACCTCCGCGTTTGGGAACACTGAAGCTTTCTTT.

In nucleotides, the CDR3 is TGCAGTGCTAGGCCCCGGGACAGGGAAGAGACCCAGTACTTC. This translates into CSARPRDREETQYF. The gene calls are TRBV20-1 and TRBJ2-5; TRBD1 aligns across 9 bases. From germline, CDR1 is DFQATT and CDR2 SNEGSKA (reference sequence). The CDR3 is 14 amino acids. Losses at the gene ends were 3 bases for V and 3 bases for J; bases not matched to a gene: 5.

This clonotype was seen a handful of times. The genes are TRBV19 and TRBJ2-1; D unresolved. From germline, CDR1 is LNHDA and CDR2 SQIVND (reference sequence). The CDR3 spans 16 residues. V was trimmed by 3 bases and J by 2 bases, leaving 14 bases between them. Written as DNA, the CDR3 is TGTGCCAGTAGTATCGGGTTAAACCTACCCTACAATGAGCAGTTCTTC. Its protein product is CASSIGLNLPYNEQFF.

The CDR3 coding sequence is TGTGCCAGCGGTAACAGGGACGTTGGAAACACCATATATTTT. Translating gives CASGNRDVGNTIYF. This sequence joins TRBV2 and TRBJ1-3; the D gene is possibly TRBD1 (6 bases). Trimming removed 8 bases from V and 3 bases from J, with 14 bases in between. CDR1 is SNHLY and CDR2 is FYNNEI in the germline V gene. The CDR3 totals 14 residues.

This sequence joins TRBV7-4 and TRBJ1-2; D remains unclear. V was pared by 5 bases and J by 0 bases, with 19 bases between. The V gene's germline CDR1 is SGHVT and CDR2 SQSDAQ. The length of the CDR3 is 17 residues. CDR3 amino acids: CASSSLFGSETNYGYTF. The CDR3 region has the DNA TGTGCCAGCAGCAGCTTATTCGGTTCAGAAACTAACTATGGCTACACCTTC.

This clonotype was seen a handful of times. This could be a read error, since a much larger clone is one nucleotide away. J is TRBJ2-7 and V is TRBV5-5; 9 nucleotides agree with TRBD1. The germline V gene has CDR1 SGHKS and CDR2 YYEKEE (reference sequence). The length of the CDR3 is 13 residues. After removal of 4 bases from V and 3 bases from J, the junction contained 2 bases not matched to a gene. The CDR3 bases are TGTGCCAGCAGCGGGGACAGGGACTACGAGCAGTACTTC. Protein sequence: CASSGDRDYEQYF.

In this sample, this clonotype turned up a few times. The DNA for the CDR3 is TGTGCCAGCAGCCATCCCGAGGGGCAGATCTATGGCTACACCTTC. Its protein product is CASSHPEGQIYGYTF. The gene calls are TRBV4-2 and TRBJ1-2, with D possibly matching TRBD1 (5 bases). Per the germline V gene, CDR1 is LGHNA and CDR2 is YNFKEQ. This CDR3 region has 15 residues. V was shortened by 3 bases and J by 4 bases, with 15 bases between the two germline ends.

The chain combines TRBV5-6 with TRBJ2-5; weak D call: TRBD2 (7 bases). The CDR3 loop spans 14 amino acids. From germline, CDR1 is SGHDT and CDR2 YYEEEE. V was trimmed by 1 base and J by 8 bases, leaving 15 bases between them. The CDR3 DNA follows: TGTGCCAGCAGCTTGCGGGGGGCACCCGATACCCAGTACTTC. Protein product: CASSLRGAPDTQYF.

J is TRBJ2-5 and V is TRBV23-1; D might be TRBD1 (6 bases). TRBV23-1 is reported as an ORF; its role is uncertain. V lost 3 bases and J 4 bases, leaving 21 bases between the germline ends. The CDR3 runs 17 residues. In nucleotides, the CDR3 is TGCGCCAGCAGTCAGTCCCGGGACAACTCCCGGGGAGAGACCCAGTACTTC. Its protein is CASSQSRDNSRGETQYF.

There are many counts of this clonotype. The J gene is TRBJ2-7, the V gene TRBV7-8; TRBD2 might be the D (5 bases). Per the germline V gene, CDR1 is SGHVS and CDR2 is FQNEAQ. This CDR3 has 14 residues. Trimming took off 5 bases at V and 6 bases at J, with 17 bases between the two ends. DNA for the CDR3: TGTGCCAGCAGCCCCCCGTCGGGGTATTTCGAGCAGTACGTC. Protein sequence: CASSPPSGYFEQYV.

The V gene is TRBV6-2 or TRBV6-3, the J gene TRBJ2-2; D unresolved. This CDR3 spans 12 amino acids. Trimming stripped 2 bases from V and 7 bases from J, with 5 bases between. Germline values: CDR1 MNHEY, CDR2 SVGEGT. The CDR3 sequence: CASSYVVGELFF. The CDR3 DNA follows: TGTGCCAGCAGTTACGTCGTCGGGGAGCTGTTTTTT.

This rearrangement joins TRBV24-1 to TRBJ1-1, with D possibly matching TRBD1 (5 bases). The V gene lost 8 bases and the J gene lost 0 bases, with 9 bases spanning the gap. This CDR3 contains 13 residues. CDR1 is KGHDR and CDR2 is SFDVKD in the germline V gene. The CDR3 nucleotides are TGTGCCACCAAAGGGGCCATGAACACTGAAGCTTTCTTT. It translates to CATKGAMNTEAFF.

A few counts support this clonotype. V usage is TRBV15 and J usage is TRBJ2-1; 10 nucleotides match TRBD2. The CDR3 totals 17 residues. Germline values: CDR1 LNHNV, CDR2 YYDKDF (reference sequence). Germline trimming cut 0 bases from V and 5 bases from J; bases unmatched to any gene: 7. The CDR3 protein is CATSRDPAGGLDNEQFF. In nucleotides, the CDR3 is TGTGCCACCAGCAGAGACCCAGCGGGGGGGCTAGACAATGAGCAGTTCTTC.

This clonotype was observed at least ten times. V usage is TRBV12-3 or TRBV12-4 and J usage is TRBJ2-1; D call uncertain. CDR3 length: 14 residues. The ends were cut back, 5 bases at V and 3 bases at J, with 11 bases in the middle. CDR3 in amino acids: CASSAQGIYNEQFF. For the CDR3, the DNA is TGTGCCAGCAGTGCTCAAGGTATCTACAATGAGCAGTTCTTC.

This clonotype showed up many times. This chain links TRBV7-9 with TRBJ1-5; D is possibly TRBD1 (5 bases). The CDR3 consists of 18 residues. Trimming shortened V by 1 base and J by 2 bases, and 18 bases separated the two germline ends. Germline CDR1 reads SEHNR; CDR2 reads FQNEAQ (reference sequence). This chain's CDR3 is CASSLEGSWRDGNQPQHF. The DNA for the CDR3 is TGTGCCAGCAGCTTAGAGGGGAGTTGGAGGGATGGCAATCAGCCCCAGCATTTT. Supplemented by reference TRBV7-9 and TRBJ1-5, the full variable domain reads DTGVSQNPRHKITKRGQNVTFRCDPISEHNRLYWYRQTLGQGPEFLTYFQNEAQLEKSRLLSDRFSAERPKGSFSTLEIQRTEQGDSAMYLCASSLEGSWRDGNQPQHFGDGTRLSIL.

This clonotype was counted once. The chain joins TRBV20-1 to TRBJ2-2, with TRBD1 matching over 7 bases. From germline, CDR1 is DFQATT and CDR2 SNEGSKA (reference sequence). The V gene end was trimmed by 1 base and the J gene end by 6 bases; junction bases not matched to a gene: 8. The CDR3 spans 15 residues. The CDR3 loop reads CSARAATGPSGELFF. CDR3 bases: TGCAGTGCTAGAGCCGCGACAGGGCCGTCCGGGGAGCTGTTTTTT.

The rearrangement joins TRBV10-2 to TRBJ2-7; D is ambiguous. Germline CDR1 is WSHSY and CDR2 is SAAADI. Trimming stripped 6 bases from V and 5 bases from J, with 8 bases between. The CDR3 length is 11 residues. The CDR3 is CASRIGNEQYV. The CDR3 DNA is TGCGCCAGCAGGATCGGCAACGAGCAGTACGTC.

This clonotype was observed at least ten times. J is TRBJ2-1 and V is TRBV7-2, with 8 bases aligning to TRBD2. The CDR3 has 15 residues. V trimming: 5 bases; J trimming: 2 bases; junction bases outside the gene matches: 5. The germline V gene has CDR1 SGHTA and CDR2 FQGNSA. The CDR3: CASSQLAGPYNEQFF. The CDR3, as DNA: TGTGCCAGCAGCCAGTTAGCGGGGCCCTACAATGAGCAGTTCTTC.

This clonotype has just a few counts. The chain couples TRBV6-2 or TRBV6-3 to TRBJ2-1; D is uncertain. This CDR3 is 16 amino acids long. Germline values: CDR1 MNHEY, CDR2 SVGEGT. Trimming stripped 1 base from V and 1 base from J, with 11 bases between. The CDR3 DNA follows: TGTGCCAGCAGTTACTTGGCCCCTAGGTCCTACAATGAGCAGTTCTTC. It yields the protein CASSYLAPRSYNEQFF.

The CDR3 sequence is CASSLNPGTPGETQYF. The CDR3 DNA follows: TGTGCCAGCAGCTTAAATCCAGGGACCCCTGGGGAGACCCAGTACTTC. V and J are TRBV7-3 and TRBJ2-5; either TRBD1 or TRBD2 may supply D (5 bases each). The germline V gene encodes CDR1 SGHTA and CDR2 FQGTGA. The CDR3 is 16 amino acids. V was trimmed by 1 base and J by 5 bases, leaving 17 bases between them.

The rearrangement joins TRBV19 to TRBJ1-5; D gene ambiguous. The CDR3 consists of 12 residues. The germline V gene encodes CDR1 LNHDA and CDR2 SQIVND (reference sequence). Trimming took 0 bases from V and 7 from J, leaving 4 bases between them. For the CDR3, the DNA is TGTGCCAGTAGTATAGAGGGCCAGCCCCAGCATTTT. Protein sequence: CASSIEGQPQHF.

This chain connects TRBV6-5 to TRBJ1-1, with TRBD1 identical over 9 bases. This CDR3 is 15 amino acids long. Per germline, CDR1 MNHEY and CDR2 SVGAGI. The V gene end was trimmed by 6 bases and the J gene end by 3 bases; junction bases not matched to a gene: 8. Here the CDR3 reads CASSYRGQVYTEAFF. CDR3 nucleotides: TGTGCCAGCAGCTACAGGGGGCAGGTTTACACTGAAGCTTTCTTT.

This sequence joins TRBV7-6 and TRBJ1-4, with D unresolved. The CDR3 consists of 13 residues. The germline CDR1 and CDR2 sequences are SGHVS and FNYEAQ. The germline V and J ends were trimmed by 5 bases and 5 bases, with 9 bases remaining between them. The CDR3 is CASSLDDNEKLFF. CDR3 nucleotides: TGTGCCAGCAGCCTGGACGACAATGAAAAACTGTTTTTT.

This clonotype has a handful of counts. The genes are TRBV19 and TRBJ2-1; no firm D call. Germline CDR1 is LNHDA and CDR2 is SQIVND (reference sequence). This CDR3 is 11 amino acids long. V was pared by 1 base and J by 15 bases, with 10 bases between. For the CDR3, the DNA is TGTGCCAGTAGTATAGGTCTAGTTCGGTTCTTC. It translates to CASSIGLVRFF.

This clonotype was seen repeatedly, ten times or more. The chain is built from TRBV27 and TRBJ2-3; D not resolved. The CDR3 spans 15 residues. Trimming pared 6 bases from V and 0 bases from J, leaving 13 bases between. CDR1 is MNHEY and CDR2 is SMNVEV in the germline V gene (reference sequence). This CDR3 reads CASSLGSSSTDTQYF. CDR3 bases: TGTGCCAGCAGCTTAGGCTCGTCTAGCACAGATACGCAGTATTTT.